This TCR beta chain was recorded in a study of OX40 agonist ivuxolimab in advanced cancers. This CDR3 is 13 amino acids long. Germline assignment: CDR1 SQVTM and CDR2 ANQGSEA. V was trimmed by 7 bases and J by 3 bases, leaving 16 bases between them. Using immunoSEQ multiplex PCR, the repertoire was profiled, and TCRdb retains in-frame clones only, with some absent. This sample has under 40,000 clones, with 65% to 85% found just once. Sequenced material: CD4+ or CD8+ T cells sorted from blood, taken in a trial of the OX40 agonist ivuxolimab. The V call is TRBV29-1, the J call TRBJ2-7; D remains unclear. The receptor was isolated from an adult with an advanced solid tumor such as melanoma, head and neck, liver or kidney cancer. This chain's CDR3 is CSASGNHGYEQYF. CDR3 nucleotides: TGCAGCGCTTCGGGCAACCACGGCTACGAGCAGTACTTC.